Only a few counts were recorded for the clone carrying this T cell receptor (beta chain). The ends were cut back, 5 bases at V and 10 bases at J, with 13 bases in the middle. The CDR3 is 12 residues long. Germline CDR1 SGHNT, CDR2 YYREEE (reference sequence). This entry is derived from a study of beta chain features in type 1 diabetes. Expressed TCRB transcripts were sequenced after all isolated RNA was converted to cDNA. The protocol was immunoSEQ multiplex PCR, while the TCRdb copy is restricted to in-frame clones and leaves out a portion. The sample contains under 900,000 clones, about 17% of which appear only once.

The rearrangement joins TRBV5-4 to TRBJ2-1; D call uncertain. Material: naive CD4+ T cells from blood. This TCR derives from a woman aged 18-30 years in good health. CDR3 residues: CASSAQDQEQFF. The CDR3 region has the DNA TGTGCCAGCAGTGCCCAGGACCAGGAGCAGTTCTTC.